This T cell receptor (beta chain) was observed in a study of cytomegalovirus exposure and HLA in healthy donors (dated by TCRdb to about 2017). About the investigation overall: In an earlier analysis of 450 to 750 of the donors, under 300 Gb of sequence data and 90 million to 130 million unique TCR beta sequences from about 190 million T cells were reported. An early release covering just under 650 HLA-typed donors comprised about 310 gigabases of sequencing data and around 80 million unique TCR sequences. Of the 398 genotyped donors, 81% fell in the genetic ancestry cluster associated with self-reported Caucasian donors. The study aimed to test whether signatures of past pathogen exposure could be identified by cataloging public T cell receptors. The study used immunosequencing to profile the T cell repertoires of several hundred subjects and linked those repertoires to cytomegalovirus serostatus. A separate validation cohort of over 95 different subjects was used in addition to the roughly 620-subject first cohort. High-throughput TCR immunosequencing, statistical association of individual TCRs with disease status, and machine learning were combined to predict cytomegalovirus infection status. A later analysis re-analyzed previously published TCR beta repertoires from roughly 630 donors and added high-resolution HLA genotyping to study TCR occurrence patterns. The later analysis used no new phenotypic data to find candidate immune exposures, relying instead on TCR beta sequences and their occurrence across donors. To decide whether each TCR beta V gene segment behaved as functional or pseudogenic, an earlier analysis of approximately 600 of the donors relied on high-throughput TCR beta sequencing. Donor age, sex, ethnicity and CMV serostatus were compiled alongside the repertoire data. Genome-wide SNP genotypes for about three fifths of the roughly 670 donors were used in a later genetic analysis, which treated that subset as a discovery cohort. Every repertoire in the discovery cohort had been generated on one and the same sequencing platform. Class I and class II HLA loci were covered by the typing at four-digit resolution. The number of donors typed differed by locus, with roughly 620-630 for A, B, C, DRB1 and DQB1, approximately 500 for DQA1, 600 to 610 for DPA1, and 472 for DPB1. A handful of DR-DQ haplotypes were handled as single units for association and clustering because linkage in the cohort was strong. Among a few hundred genotyped donors of the cohort, an average of 235,054 unique TCR beta nucleotide sequences were sequenced per donor, around 20% of them non-productive. On the study overall, not on this receptor specifically: Some IMGT-functional V segments, including TRBV6-2 and TRBV6-3, could not be distinguished by the 87-base-pair reads and were therefore excluded. According to a later analysis, most CMV-associated TCR beta chains appeared to be HLA-restricted, and the HLA associations seemed to be driven largely by CMV exposure. Broadly in line with IMGT annotations, most TCR beta V segments showed up in productive rearrangements about 87% or about 30% of the time in an earlier analysis of under 700 of the donors. CMV serostatus was the only immune exposure information available for the cohort. A later analysis reported that several top co-occurrence clusters appeared linked to parvovirus B19, influenza, CMV and Epstein-Barr virus. In a later analysis, the rate of TCR association differed among HLA loci, with DRB1 alleles having the most associated TCRs and HLA-C alleles having the fewest. In this cohort, only TCR beta chains were sequenced, and detectable features were limited by the absence of alpha or paired-chain data. In a later genetic analysis, fewer N-insertions in productive TCRs were reported among donors in an Asian-associated ancestry cluster than the approximately 710-donor mean. In both the original and validation cohorts, the classifier was reported to diagnose cytomegalovirus status with high specificity and sensitivity. The authors suggested that the approach could potentially be extended to other disease states and immunological phenotypes. Most TCR sequences were observed very rarely across donors, whereas some public TCRs were present in many individuals. Because HLA typing was unavailable for some donors at each locus, only the typed subset was used in association tests. Linkage disequilibrium might explain the correlated functional status among segregating V segments, but an unknown experimental factor could not be ruled out. The study listed 150 to 200 TCR beta chains as associated with cytomegalovirus. Strong co-occurrence of HLA alleles, especially DR and DQ, made assigning TCR associations to individual alleles difficult. Because counts were too low, around 18 rarely observed V segments, including chromosome 9 orphons, were left out of the earlier analysis of a few hundred of the donors. In a later genetic analysis, a missense DCLRE1C variant was associated with V-gene and J-gene trimming of TCR beta chains, and the association was replicated in an independent cohort. In a later analysis, HLA-associated TCR beta chains were found to be more clonally expanded and to have lower generation probabilities than equally common non-associated chains. The presence/absence analyses assumed that sequencing depth was roughly uniform across donors, and that assumption may not be true. The sequencing pipeline was judged likely to have produced a cluster of highly shared sequence variants as a technical artifact. A further reported finding was that TCR beta sequences accurately predicted the HLA-A and HLA-B alleles for most subjects in the first cohort. Specific HLA alleles were associated with over 15,000 TCR beta sequences at a false discovery rate of 0.05 in a later analysis. In vitro tests confirmed that a few of the cytomegalovirus-associated TCR beta chains recognize cytomegalovirus antigens.

V loses 0 bases, J loses 3 bases, and the germline ends lie 10 bases apart. From a lookup of the germline V gene, CDR1 and CDR2 are SGHRS and YFSETQ. Including cysteine and phenylalanine, the CDR3 has 15 amino acids. Only the CDR3 region is kept as DNA, spanning 45 bases read in frame from base 1. Libraries were made using the immunoSEQ multiplex PCR assay. For the multiplex PCR, a mixture combining 60 forward primers for TCR Vbeta segments and 13 reverse primers for TCR Jbeta segments was used. The CDR3 region of rearranged TCR beta genes was amplified from genomic DNA with a multiplex PCR assay. On the Illumina HiSeq System, the amplified TCR beta libraries were sequenced as 87-base-pair reads. The study's processing was this. In a later analysis, 80 million or so unique TCR beta chains were counted across the 500 to 850 repertoires, and approximately 9.9 million of these chains were shared by at least two donors. To remove PCR and sequencing errors, raw reads were error-corrected and collapsed into unique sequences using a nearest-neighbor algorithm that merged closely related sequences. To assign V, D and J gene segments, CDR3 sequences were aligned to IMGT reference sequences. For a sequence to be retained, a match of at least six nucleotides was required to both a V gene segment and a J gene segment. Rearrangements were called productive when the CDR3 lacked stop codons and stayed in frame with V and J; all others were non-productive. Following IMGT convention, CDR3 was defined as the stretch from the second conserved V-encoded cysteine to the conserved J-encoded phenylalanine. In an earlier analysis of 587 of the donors, sequences lacking an unambiguous match to a single V gene segment were excluded. An earlier analysis of 450 to 650 of the donors called V segments functional above 56.7% productive rearrangements and segregating when the between-donor standard deviation exceeded 5%. To diagnose cytomegalovirus status from the catalog of TCR beta chain sequences, a statistical classification framework was built. In a later analysis, V and J genes were assigned by comparing TCR nucleotide sequences against IMGT/GENE-DB human TR gene sequences. The TCRdist pipeline was used in a later analysis to assign CDR3 sequences and most-parsimonious VDJ recombination scenarios. In a later analysis, each TCR beta chain was defined by its CDR3 amino acid sequence together with its V-gene family, and reads lacking a unique V-gene family were excluded. To address suspected cross-contamination and a sequencing artifact, a later analysis removed approximately 590 highly shared, low-generation-probability nucleotide sequences. In a later analysis, a clonal expansion index for each public chain was calculated from normalized within-repertoire ranks of inferred template counts. A later analysis computed generation probabilities with a VDJ recombination model fitted to out-of-frame rearrangements, and checked the results against IGoR. In a later analysis, TCR-TCR, TCR-HLA and TCR-CMV co-occurrence was scored with hypergeometric tests, and a repertoire-size bias correction was applied to TCR pairs. False discovery rates were estimated in a later analysis by permuting HLA or CMV assignments 20 times. In a later analysis, co-occurring TCRs were grouped with DBSCAN, and TCRdist sequence similarity was added when clustering was performed within HLA-allele-positive subsets. Co-occurrence clustering excluded repertoires with fewer than 30,000 or more than 120,000 public chains, plus five with anomalous nucleotide sharing. In its TCRdb copy, this immuneACCESS table keeps in-frame sequences only and misses some clones. Where compared with another copy, unresolved V genes explain less than half of these, and the others have no known cause. V and J calls and clone size are as listed in that table; D and trimming were resolved from the DNA. For this sample the table gives tens of thousands of clones, of which around 60% were detected only once. The leading ten clones occupy 2% to 2.5% of the sample.

Concerning this clone itself: Its cognate antigen has yet to be identified. Base-call qualities are not available, and no considerably larger clone is one nucleotide away.

The cohort was made up of approximately 670 healthy bone marrow donors. Cohort members were all nominally healthy when sampled, although unrecorded immune exposures were likely present. CMV serostatus was recorded as positive for 250 to 300 and negative for about 50% of the 666 cohort members, whereas no CMV serostatus was recorded for the donor in question. A peripheral blood sample was collected from each donor, and TCR beta sequencing was performed on peripheral blood mononuclear cells. Genomic DNA extraction from the blood cell samples was performed with the Qiagen DNeasy Blood Extraction Kit. The rearranged segments are TRBV5-1 and TRBJ1-5; TRBD1 is possibly the D segment (5 matching bases). The receptor comes from a human donor in good health. Sequences were obtained from PBMCs. The CDR3 has the sequence CASSLDGGNNQPQHF. The bases read TGCGCCAGCAGCTTGGACGGGGGGAACAATCAGCCCCAGCATTTT.